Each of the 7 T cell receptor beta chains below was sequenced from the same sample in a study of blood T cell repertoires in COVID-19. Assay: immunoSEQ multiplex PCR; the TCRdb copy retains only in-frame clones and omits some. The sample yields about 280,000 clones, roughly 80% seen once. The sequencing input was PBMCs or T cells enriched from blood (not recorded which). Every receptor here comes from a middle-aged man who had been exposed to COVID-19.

CDR3 in DNA: TGTGCCAGCAGCCCCCGGACTAGGCTTGGGGAGCTGTTTTTT. This translates into CASSPRTRLGELFF. V usage is TRBV7-9 and J usage is TRBJ2-2; the match to TRBD2 covers 7 bases. The CDR3 is 14 amino acids. V shed 5 bases, J shed 8 bases, and the junction held 8 bases outside the gene matches. CDR1 is SEHNR and CDR2 is FQNEAQ in the germline V gene (reference sequence).

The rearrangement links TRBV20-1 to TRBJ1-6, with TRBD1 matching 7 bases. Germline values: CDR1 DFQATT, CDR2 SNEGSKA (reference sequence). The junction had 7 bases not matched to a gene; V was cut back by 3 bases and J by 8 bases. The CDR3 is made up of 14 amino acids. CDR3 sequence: CSASSGQTYSPLHF. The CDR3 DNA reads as TGCAGTGCTAGTTCGGGACAGACGTATTCACCCCTCCACTTT.

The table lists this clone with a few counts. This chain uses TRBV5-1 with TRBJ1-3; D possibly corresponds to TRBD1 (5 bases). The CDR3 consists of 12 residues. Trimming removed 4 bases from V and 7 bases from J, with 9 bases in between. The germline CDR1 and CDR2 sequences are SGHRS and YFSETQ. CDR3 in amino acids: CASSDRGNTIYF. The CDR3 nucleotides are TGCGCCAGCAGCGACAGAGGCAACACCATATATTTT.

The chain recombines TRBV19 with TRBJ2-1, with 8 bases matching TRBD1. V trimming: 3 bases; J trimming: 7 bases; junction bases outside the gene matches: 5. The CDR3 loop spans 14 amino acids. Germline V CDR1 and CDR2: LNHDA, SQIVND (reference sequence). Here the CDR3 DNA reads TGTGCCAGTAGTATTCAGGACAGGGTAAATGAGCAGTTCTTC. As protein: CASSIQDRVNEQFF.

The CDR3 reads CASSPGFSTGGSTEAFF. The CDR3 DNA reads as TGTGCCAGCAGCCCTGGATTCTCGACAGGGGGCTCCACTGAAGCTTTCTTT. The chain couples TRBV7-9 to TRBJ1-1; 10 positions agree with TRBD1. This CDR3 has 17 residues. After removal of 5 bases from V and 4 bases from J, the junction contained 13 bases not matched to a gene. Germline V gene lookup returns CDR1 SEHNR and CDR2 FQNEAQ (reference sequence).

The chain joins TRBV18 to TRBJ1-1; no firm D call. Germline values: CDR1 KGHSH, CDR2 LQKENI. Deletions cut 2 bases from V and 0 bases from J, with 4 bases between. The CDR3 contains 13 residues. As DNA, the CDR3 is TGTGCCAGCTCACCAGGCATGAACACTGAAGCTTTCTTT. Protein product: CASSPGMNTEAFF.

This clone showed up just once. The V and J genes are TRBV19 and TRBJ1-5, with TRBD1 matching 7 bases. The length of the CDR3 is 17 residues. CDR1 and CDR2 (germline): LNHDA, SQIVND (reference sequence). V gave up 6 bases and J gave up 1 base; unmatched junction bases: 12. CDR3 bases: TGTGCCAGTAGGTCCCGGGACAGCCCGATGAGCAATCAGCCCCAGCATTTT. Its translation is CASRSRDSPMSNQPQHF.